The 24 T cell receptor beta chains given below trace back to one sample, sequenced in a study of blood T cell repertoires in COVID-19. The assay was immunoSEQ multiplex PCR, and TCRdb's table has in-frame clones only and misses some. The repertoire holds some 60,000 clones, 90% seen once, with approximately 6.2% in the top ten. Sequencing was done on a sample of peripheral blood. Receptor source: a man between 40 and 49 years old with acute or convalescent COVID-19.

The CDR3: CASSLQTSGTYEQYF. The CDR3 nucleotides are TGTGCCAGCAGCTTACAGACTAGCGGGACCTACGAGCAGTACTTC. This chain connects TRBV7-2 to TRBJ2-7, with TRBD2 identical over 11 bases. The germline V gene has CDR1 SGHTA and CDR2 FQGNSA. The CDR3 runs to 15 residues. V was clipped by 2 bases and J by 2 bases; unmatched bases: 2. Full variable domain (missing parts from reference TRBV7-2 and TRBJ2-7): GAGVSQSPSNKVTEKGKDVELRCDPISGHTALYWYRQSLGQGLEFLIYFQGNSAPDKSGLPSDRFSAERTGGSVSTLTIQRTQQEDSAVYLCASSLQTSGTYEQYFGPGTRLTVT.

V usage is TRBV25-1 and J usage is TRBJ2-3; 12 bases are a match to TRBD2. The CDR3 loop spans 16 amino acids. Germline V CDR1 and CDR2: MGHDK, SYGVNS. The J segment lost 3 bases and the V segment lost 6 bases, leaving 7 bases of the junction unmatched. CDR3 sequence reads: CASSEGLAGGTDTQYF. DNA of the CDR3: TGTGCCAGCAGCGAGGGTCTAGCGGGAGGGACAGATACGCAGTATTTT.

The V gene is TRBV12-5, the J gene TRBJ1-5; D might be TRBD1 (5 bases). The V gene lost 0 bases and the J gene lost 7 bases, with 10 bases spanning the gap. Germline V lookup: CDR1 LGHNT, CDR2 FRNRAP. The length of the CDR3 is 14 residues. The CDR3 DNA reads TGTGCTAGTGGTTTGGTGGGGGGGGACCAGCCCCAGCATTTT. This encodes CASGLVGGDQPQHF.

In DNA, the CDR3 is TGTGCCAGCAGTGATGAGCTGGGGGGAGACACTGAAGCTTTCTTT. Its protein product is CASSDELGGDTEAFF. This chain joins TRBV2 and TRBJ1-1, with D possibly matching TRBD1 (5 bases). This CDR3 spans 15 amino acids. CDR1 SNHLY and CDR2 FYNNEI come from the germline V gene. Trimming took 3 bases from V and 3 from J, leaving 14 bases between them.

The chain has TRBV3-1 (or the pseudogene TRBV3-2) and TRBJ1-6, with D unclear. The CDR3 is made up of 12 amino acids. Trimming cost V 2 bases and J 6 bases, with 2 bases left between them. Germline CDR1 LGHDT, CDR2 YNNKEL (reference sequence). For the CDR3, the DNA is TGTGCCAGCAGCCAACGTAATTCACCCCTCCACTTT. Translating it yields CASSQRNSPLHF.

The V and J genes are TRBV6-5 and TRBJ1-1, with D possibly matching TRBD1 (5 bases). V was cut by 6 bases and J by 2 bases, with 13 bases left in between. Germline CDR1 reads MNHEY; CDR2 reads SVGAGI. The CDR3 spans 14 residues. The DNA of the CDR3 is TGTGCCAGCAGAAAACAGGCGATCAACACTGAAGCTTTCTTT. This gives the protein CASRKQAINTEAFF.

V and J are TRBV7-2 and TRBJ2-1; 11 positions match TRBD1. CDR1 and CDR2 from the germline V gene are SGHTA and FQGNSA. The CDR3 is 16 residues long. Losses at the gene ends were 5 bases for V and 8 bases for J; bases not matched to a gene: 11. CDR3 sequence: CASSLTRDRGGHEQFF. CDR3 coding DNA: TGTGCCAGCAGCCTAACCCGGGACAGGGGGGGGCATGAGCAGTTCTTC.

This sequence joins TRBV3-1 (or the pseudogene TRBV3-2) and TRBJ2-7, with 10 bases fitting TRBD2. The CDR3 is 16 amino acids. J was trimmed by 4 bases and V by 1 base; bases with no gene match: 7. Germline CDR1 and CDR2: LGHDT and YNNKEL (reference sequence). The CDR3 bases are TGTGCCAGCAGCCAAGTCGGAGCGGGAGGGGGATACGAGCAGTACTTC. Translated: CASSQVGAGGGYEQYF.

The CDR3 sequence is CASSSPSWTGPPTGELFF. CDR3 DNA: TGTGCCAGCAGTTCCCCCTCTTGGACAGGCCCCCCCACCGGGGAGCTGTTTTTT. The V gene is TRBV27, the J gene TRBJ2-2, with 7 bases fitting TRBD1. CDR1 and CDR2 (germline): MNHEY, SMNVEV (reference sequence). The V and J ends lost 4 bases and 4 bases, in that order; junction bases with no gene match: 15. The CDR3 has 18 amino acids.

In DNA, the CDR3 is TGTGCCAGCAGCTTAAGGGCTAGCGGGAAGGGTACTGAGCAGTTCTTC. This gives the protein CASSLRASGKGTEQFF. V and J are TRBV7-2 and TRBJ2-1; 9 positions agree with TRBD2. With 2 bases clipped from V and 9 bases from J, the junction kept 11 bases outside the gene matches. This CDR3 spans 16 amino acids. Germline V lookup: CDR1 SGHTA, CDR2 FQGNSA.

J is TRBJ2-1 and V is TRBV13, with D possibly TRBD2 on 5 matching bases. Looked up from germline, CDR1 is PRHDT and CDR2 is FYEKMQ (reference sequence). The CDR3 runs to 13 residues. The germline V and J ends were trimmed by 5 bases and 8 bases, with 13 bases remaining between them. For the CDR3, the DNA is TGTGCCAGCAGCGCGGGCCCGCGGGATGAGCAGTTCTTC. It yields the protein CASSAGPRDEQFF. Full variable domain (missing parts from reference TRBV13 and TRBJ2-1): AAGVIQSPRHLIKEKRETATLKCYPIPRHDTVYWYQQGPGQDPQFLISFYEKMQSDKGSIPDRFSAQQFSDYHSELNMSSLELGDSALYFCASSAGPRDEQFFGPGTRLTVL.

The rearrangement uses TRBV30 and TRBJ1-2, with D uncertain. The V end was cut by 4 bases, the J end by 5 bases, with 5 bases between. CDR1 is GTSNPN and CDR2 is SVGIG in the germline V gene (reference sequence). The CDR3 has 10 residues. The CDR3 is CAWISYGYTF. The CDR3, as DNA: TGTGCCTGGATCAGTTATGGCTACACCTTC.

The gene calls are TRBV7-9 and TRBJ2-7; perhaps TRBD1 as D (5 bases). Trimming took 5 bases from V and 6 from J, leaving 14 bases between them. Germline values: CDR1 SEHNR, CDR2 FQNEAQ (reference sequence). The CDR3 is 13 residues long. The CDR3 loop reads CASSTTDWGEQYF. As DNA, the CDR3 is TGTGCCAGCAGCACGACAGATTGGGGCGAGCAGTACTTC.

The rearrangement joins TRBV30 to TRBJ1-3; D not certain. CDR1 and CDR2 (germline): GTSNPN, SVGIG (reference sequence). V lost 2 bases, J lost 2 bases, and 7 bases lay in between. This CDR3 region has 13 residues. This CDR3 reads CAWSLGTGNTIYF. The CDR3 coding sequence is TGTGCCTGGAGTCTCGGGACTGGAAACACCATATATTTT.

The chain uses TRBV7-8 and TRBJ2-7; 8 nucleotides agree with TRBD1. The CDR3 has 15 residues. CDR1 and CDR2 (germline): SGHVS, FQNEAQ. The V gene end was trimmed by 1 base and the J gene end by 3 bases; junction bases not matched to a gene: 5. In DNA, the CDR3 is TGTGCCAGCAGCTTAGGGGGGACAGGTAGCTACGAGCAGTACTTC. Translated: CASSLGGTGSYEQYF. Full variable domain (missing parts from reference TRBV7-8 and TRBJ2-7): GAGVSQSPRYKVAKRGQDVALRCDPISGHVSLFWYQQALGQGPEFLTYFQNEAQLDKSGLPSDRFFAERPEGSVSTLKIQRTQQEDSAVYLCASSLGGTGSYEQYFGPGTRLTVT.

This rearrangement joins TRBV6-5 to TRBJ2-1; 11 bases match TRBD2. The CDR3 spans 15 residues. Germline trimming cut 5 bases from V and 8 bases from J; bases unmatched to any gene: 8. The V gene's germline CDR1 is MNHEY and CDR2 SVGAGI. CDR3 residues: CASSMVAGGGDEQFF. The DNA of the CDR3 is TGTGCCAGCAGTATGGTAGCGGGAGGGGGGGATGAGCAGTTCTTC.

The chain employs TRBV25-1 and TRBJ2-2, with TRBD1 matching 8 bases. Germline CDR1 reads MGHDK; CDR2 reads SYGVNS. V dropped 8 bases and J dropped 3; count of bases not matched to a gene: 8. The CDR3 runs to 15 residues. The CDR3 coding sequence is TGTGCCAGCCGCGGACAGGGCAGTGACACCGGGGAGCTGTTTTTT. Protein sequence: CASRGQGSDTGELFF.

V and J are TRBV5-5 and TRBJ1-4; D may be TRBD1 (5 bases). The CDR3 loop spans 17 amino acids. Germline V CDR1 and CDR2: SGHKS, YYEKEE (reference sequence). The germline V and J ends were trimmed by 0 bases and 0 bases, with 12 bases remaining between them. The CDR3: CASSLVGGLTTNEKLFF. For the CDR3, the DNA is TGTGCCAGCAGCTTGGTTGGGGGACTAACAACTAATGAAAAACTGTTTTTT.

This chain links TRBV5-1 with TRBJ2-2, with D maybe TRBD2 (5 bases). V lost 1 base to trimming and J lost 3 bases, with 13 bases between them. The CDR3 consists of 16 residues. Germline CDR1 and CDR2: SGHRS and YFSETQ. Written as DNA, the CDR3 is TGCGCCAGCAGCTTGATAGGGAGTAGGGACACCGGGGAGCTGTTTTTT. Translating it yields CASSLIGSRDTGELFF.

CDR3 nucleotide sequence: TGCGCCAGTGGCCGGGACAGGGGCGAAAAACTGTTTTTT. Its translation is CASGRDRGEKLFF. The chain joins TRBV5-1 to TRBJ1-4; 10 bases fit TRBD1. The germline V gene has CDR1 SGHRS and CDR2 YFSETQ. The V and J ends lost 8 bases and 8 bases, in that order; junction bases with no gene match: 6. The CDR3 covers 13 residues.

V and J are TRBV6-5 and TRBJ2-3, with 9 bases aligning to TRBD2. The CDR3 spans 15 residues. Germline V gene data show CDR1 as MNHEY and CDR2 as SVGAGI. With 7 bases clipped from V and 6 bases from J, the junction kept 11 bases outside the gene matches. The CDR3 DNA is TGTGCCAGCACCCTTAGCGGGAGTCATCGTGATACGCAGTATTTT. Translation: CASTLSGSHRDTQYF.

The rearrangement links TRBV3-1 (or the pseudogene TRBV3-2) to TRBJ1-6; TRBD1 is a possible D gene (6 bases). Germline loops: CDR1 LGHDT, CDR2 YNNKEL (reference sequence). With 2 bases removed from V and 5 bases from J, the gap between germline ends came to 19 bases. The CDR3 has 18 amino acids. CDR3 protein: CASSQSQRAGADNSPLHF. Here the CDR3 DNA reads TGTGCCAGCAGCCAATCACAACGGGCAGGGGCCGATAATTCACCCCTCCACTTT.

The chain links TRBV5-6 to TRBJ2-1, with 7 bases fitting TRBD2. The CDR3 has 14 residues. CDR1 is SGHDT, CDR2 YYEEEE, per germline. V lost 4 bases and J lost 4; bases outside the gene matches: 5. DNA of the CDR3: TGTGCCAGCAGCCTACCTAGCGGATACAATGAGCAGTTCTTC. This codes for CASSLPSGYNEQFF.

The chain carries TRBV5-1 and TRBJ1-4, with 9 bases aligning to TRBD1. The CDR3 has 15 amino acids. Germline CDR1 SGHRS, CDR2 YFSETQ. The ends lost 4 bases at V and 3 bases at J; junction bases unmatched: 4. CDR3 nucleotide sequence: TGCGCCAGCAGCAAACGACAGGGGGCTAATGAAAAACTGTTTTTT. This encodes CASSKRQGANEKLFF.